Presented here are 32 T cell receptor beta chains from one specimen sequenced in a study of molecular identifiers for immune sequencing clone quantification. A single record per CDR3 protein comes from TCRdb applying MiXCR to the PCR reads. The data show some 650,000 distinct CDR3 sequences, 15% to 20% seen once. The source material was naive CD8+ T cells from blood, with Jurkat cell RNA spiked in. Subset here: FACS-sorted CD8+CD4-CCR7+CD45RA+ naive T cells. These receptors all come from a human donor in good health. Some libraries in this study had Jurkat cell RNA spiked in.

This clonotype was counted at least ten times. This chain's CDR3 is CASSPGLGYQPQHF. CDR3 nucleotide sequence: TGTGCCAGCAGCCCTGGACTGGGGTATCAGCCCCAGCATTTT. The gene calls are TRBV5-6 and TRBJ1-5; D call uncertain. The CDR3 runs 14 residues. With 4 bases removed from V and 5 bases from J, the gap between germline ends came to 13 bases. Germline-derived CDR1 and CDR2 are SGHDT and YYEEEE.

This clonotype has just a few counts. One base away lies a much larger clone, so this may be a sequencing read error. The chain uses TRBV29-1 and TRBJ2-7; TRBD1 matches at 10 bases. Germline CDR1 SQVTM, CDR2 ANQGSEA. This CDR3 is 13 amino acids long. CDR3 in amino acids: CGVETGGGYEQYF. CDR3 DNA sequence: TGCGGCGTTGAGACAGGGGGCGGTTACGAGCAGTACTTC.

This clonotype was seen at least ten times. The chain links TRBV7-3 to TRBJ2-3; D assignment may be TRBD1 or TRBD2 (5 bases each). Trimming cost V 5 bases and J 0 bases, with 12 bases left between them. This CDR3 region has 15 residues. Looked up from germline, CDR1 is SGHTA and CDR2 is FQGTGA. CDR3 in DNA: TGTGCCAGCAGCGCTATCGGGGCTAGCACAGATACGCAGTATTTT. Translation: CASSAIGASTDTQYF.

For this clonotype: This may arise from a read error, as a much more abundant clone is one base away. The rearrangement joins TRBV19 to TRBJ2-7; possibly TRBD1 for D (7 bases). This CDR3 has 14 amino acids. The germline gives CDR1 LNHDA, CDR2 SQIVND (reference sequence). CDR3 in DNA: TGTGCCAGTTCGAACAGGGGCGGGACCTACGAGCAGCACTTC. The encoded protein is CASSNRGGTYEQHF.

On this clonotype: Since a much larger clone is just one base distant, this may be a read error. The rearrangement links TRBV24-1 to TRBJ2-1, with 10 bases aligning to TRBD2. This CDR3 region has 16 residues. Germline assignment: CDR1 KGHDR and CDR2 SFDVKD. The CDR3 DNA sequence: TGTGCCACCAGTGATCCCCTGGGACTAGCGTCCAATGAGCAGCTCTTC. Residues: CATSDPLGLASNEQLF.

Many counts were recorded for this clonotype. The rearrangement links TRBV12-3 or TRBV12-4 to TRBJ2-7; possible D gene TRBD1, 5 bases. The CDR3 extends over 14 amino acids. The ends were cut back, 3 bases at V and 6 bases at J, with 15 bases in the middle. CDR3 sequence: CASSFLGAEGEQYF. In DNA, the CDR3 is TGTGCCAGCAGTTTTTTAGGGGCTGAAGGCGAGCAGTACTTC.

The table lists this clonotype with a few counts. The rearrangement uses TRBV19 and TRBJ2-7; D assignment may be TRBD1 or TRBD2 (5 bases each). Germline values: CDR1 LNHDA, CDR2 SQIVND (reference sequence). The CDR3 spans 14 residues. V was trimmed by 0 bases and J by 3 bases, leaving 9 bases between them. CDR3 region: CASSIDGGSYEQYF. The CDR3 nucleotides read TGTGCCAGTAGTATAGATGGGGGTAGCTACGAGCAGTACTTC.

This chain joins TRBV7-2 and TRBJ1-1; tentative D call: TRBD1 (6 bases). CDR1 is SGHTA, CDR2 FQGNSA, per germline. The CDR3 is 16 residues long. V gave up 7 bases and J gave up 4 bases, with 22 bases separating them. Here the CDR3 reads CASTGGGARVSTEAFF. In DNA form, the CDR3 reads TGTGCCAGCACCGGGGGGGGGGCAAGAGTGAGCACTGAAGCTTTCTTT.

This clonotype was detected ten times or more. The chain recombines TRBV6-2 or TRBV6-3 with TRBJ1-2, with D uncertain. Trimming left V 0 bases short and J 3 bases short, with 8 bases between. Germline V CDR1 and CDR2: MNHEY, SVGEGT. CDR3 size: 14 residues. DNA for the CDR3: TGTGCCAGCAGTTACTCTTTGGAGTACTATGGCTACACCTTC. It translates to CASSYSLEYYGYTF.

This clonotype has a handful of counts. The V gene is TRBV28, the J gene TRBJ1-1, with 7 bases fitting TRBD1. CDR1 is MDHEN and CDR2 is SYDVKM in the germline V gene. Unmatched junction bases numbered 7, after V lost 2 bases and J lost 4 bases. CDR3 length: 15 amino acids. CDR3 amino acids: CASSLPPSGGTEAFF. CDR3 nucleotides: TGTGCCAGCAGTTTACCTCCTTCAGGGGGCACTGAAGCTTTCTTT.

This clonotype has at least ten counts. The chain is built from TRBV28 and TRBJ2-3, with TRBD1 identical over 7 bases. Germline V gives CDR1 MDHEN, CDR2 SYDVKM. This CDR3 is 16 amino acids long. The V segment lost 1 base and the J segment 1 base; nucleotides outside the gene matches: 5. The CDR3 protein is CASSLLGGQGTDTQYF. In DNA, the CDR3 is TGTGCCAGCAGTTTATTAGGGGGCCAGGGCACAGATACGCAGTATTTT.

This clonotype was observed a single time. This may stem from a read error, because a much larger clone lies one nucleotide away. This chain joins TRBV4-1 and TRBJ1-4; 10 nucleotides agree with TRBD1. After removal of 3 bases from V and 6 bases from J, the junction contained 4 bases not matched to a gene. Germline values: CDR1 MGHRA, CDR2 YSYEKL. This CDR3 region has 15 residues. CDR3 coding DNA: TGCGCCAGCAGCCATCCCGGGACAGGGGATGAAAAACTGTTTTTT. Amino acid sequence: CASSHPGTGDEKLFF.

As regards this clonotype: This may be a read error, as it is one base from a much larger clone. The gene calls are TRBV13 and TRBJ2-3, with D possibly being TRBD2 (5 bases). Germline CDR1 and CDR2: PRHDT and FYEKMQ (reference sequence). This CDR3 spans 15 amino acids. V lost 4 bases, J lost 4 bases, and 15 bases lay in between. In nucleotides, the CDR3 is TGTGCCAGCAGCTCGGGCCCCTTCGGGGCAGATACGCAGTATTTT. Translated, it gives CASSSGPFGADTQYF.

This clonotype came up many times. V gene TRBV5-1 combines with J gene TRBJ2-5; D not certain. With 4 bases removed from V and 5 bases from J, the gap between germline ends came to 9 bases. The germline V gene has CDR1 SGHRS and CDR2 YFSETQ. The CDR3 is 12 amino acids. The CDR3 DNA reads TGCGCCAGCAGCCCGGACCTTGAGACCCAGTACTTC. Its translation: CASSPDLETQYF.

The J gene is TRBJ2-1, the V gene TRBV6-5; D may be TRBD2 (6 bases). Trimming removed 6 bases at V and 5 bases at J, with 23 bases between. Per the germline V gene, CDR1 is MNHEY and CDR2 is SVGAGI. The CDR3 covers 17 residues. The CDR3 sequence: CASSRGTPSVINNEQFF. For the CDR3, the DNA is TGTGCCAGCAGCCGCGGGACTCCATCGGTCATAAACAATGAGCAGTTCTTC.

About this clonotype: A read error may explain this, as a much larger clone is one base away. The chain links TRBV20-1 to TRBJ1-4; D unresolved. The CDR3 consists of 15 residues. The germline V gene encodes CDR1 DFQATT and CDR2 SNEGSKA (reference sequence). CDR3 DNA sequence: TGCAGTGCTGGAGATGGAAAACAGAATAATGAAAAACTGTTTTTT. Translated, it gives CSAGDGKQNNEKLFF.

The sample holds a few counts of this clonotype. The J gene is TRBJ2-3, the V gene TRBV4-1; 12 nucleotides align to TRBD2. This CDR3 spans 18 amino acids. Germline V gives CDR1 MGHRA, CDR2 YSYEKL. Unmatched junction bases numbered 5, after V lost 1 base and J lost 0 bases. The CDR3 bases are TGCGCCAGCAGCCAAGTGCTAGCGGGGGGGTCTAGCACAGATACGCAGTATTTT. It translates to CASSQVLAGGSSTDTQYF.

In its sample, this clonotype was seen many times. This chain connects TRBV30 to TRBJ1-5; D is unclear. V lost 3 bases and J lost 1, with 10 bases in between. The CDR3 length is 14 residues. Germline V gene lookup returns CDR1 GTSNPN and CDR2 SVGIG (reference sequence). The DNA of the CDR3 is TGTGCCTGGAGGCAACAGTACAGCAATCAGCCCCAGCATTTT. Translating it yields CAWRQQYSNQPQHF. The full variable domain, completed using reference TRBV30 and TRBJ1-5, is SQTIHQWPATLVQPVGSPLSLECTVEGTSNPNLYWYRQAAGRGLQLLFYSVGIGQISSEVPQNLSASRPQDRQFILSSKKLLLSDSGFYLCAWRQQYSNQPQHFGDGTRLSIL.

Points on this clonotype: A read error may be the cause here, since a much bigger clone is one base away. The V call is TRBV4-3, the J call TRBJ2-2; TRBD1 aligns across 7 bases. Germline V gene sequence: CDR1 LGHNA, CDR2 YSLEER. The length of the CDR3 is 15 residues. CDR3 coding DNA: TGCGCCGGCAGCACGGACAGGAATTCCGCCGGGGAGCTGTTTTTT. It specifies CAGSTDRNSAGELFF.

This clonotype was recorded at least ten times. This chain uses TRBV30 with TRBJ2-2; D uncertain. The CDR3 sequence is 14 residues long. Germline V lookup: CDR1 GTSNPN, CDR2 SVGIG (reference sequence). The germline V and J ends were trimmed by 3 bases and 6 bases, with 14 bases remaining between them. The CDR3 loop reads CAWRFGAMAGELFF. The CDR3 region has the DNA TGTGCCTGGAGGTTCGGAGCGATGGCCGGGGAGCTGTTTTTT.

This chain joins TRBV2 and TRBJ1-3; D gene uncertain. CDR3 length equals 14 residues. Per germline, CDR1 SNHLY and CDR2 FYNNEI. Trimming took off 6 bases at V and 0 bases at J, with 9 bases between the two ends. CDR3 DNA: TGTGCCAGCAGGTCAGACTACTCTGGAAACACCATATATTTT. It encodes CASRSDYSGNTIYF.

This clonotype appeared many times. The V gene is TRBV7-9, the J gene TRBJ1-4, with a tentative D call TRBD1 (5 bases). Looked up from germline, CDR1 is SEHNR and CDR2 is FQNEAQ (reference sequence). V dropped 7 bases and J dropped 3 bases, with 15 bases sitting between them. The CDR3 covers 15 residues. CDR3: CASTLWGESNEKLFF. The CDR3 region has the DNA TGTGCCAGCACCCTGTGGGGGGAGTCTAATGAAAAACTGTTTTTT.

The CDR3 here is CASRTSGTQETQYF. Here the CDR3 DNA reads TGTGCCAGCAGGACATCAGGGACGCAAGAGACCCAGTACTTC. The chain recombines TRBV6-5 with TRBJ2-5, with D perhaps assigned TRBD1 or TRBD2 (5 bases each). V gave up 6 bases and J gave up 2 bases, with 13 bases separating them. CDR1 MNHEY and CDR2 SVGAGI come from the germline V gene. The CDR3 sequence is 14 residues long.

This clonotype showed up many times. J is TRBJ1-5 and V is TRBV24-1, with 8 bases lining up with TRBD1. The germline V gene encodes CDR1 KGHDR and CDR2 SFDVKD. The CDR3 sequence is 18 residues long. Trimming at V came to 7 bases and at J to 0 bases, leaving 13 bases not matched to a gene. In DNA form, the CDR3 reads TGTGCCACCAGACACAGGGGGTTCAATCCCTATAGCAATCAGCCCCAGCATTTT. It specifies CATRHRGFNPYSNQPQHF.

This clonotype came up many times. This sequence joins TRBV12-3 or TRBV12-4 and TRBJ2-4; tentative D call: TRBD2 (5 bases). CDR3 length equals 17 residues. The V end lost 5 bases, the J end lost 0 bases, and 17 bases lay between the germline ends. CDR3 in DNA: TGTGCCAGCAGTACGTCCGGGGATTGGATAGCCAAAAACATTCAGTACTTC. Its translation is CASSTSGDWIAKNIQYF.

This clonotype was seen a few times. The V and J genes are TRBV9 and TRBJ2-2, with no clear D. The CDR3 is 13 residues long. The germline CDR1 and CDR2 sequences are SGDLS and YYNGEE. V lost 4 bases and J lost 4, with 8 bases in between. CDR3 protein: CASSPWGTGELFF. CDR3 bases: TGTGCCAGCAGCCCTTGGGGCACCGGGGAGCTGTTTTTT.

This clonotype was seen many times. J is TRBJ2-3 and V is TRBV4-3; TRBD2 matches 8 bases. The trim removed 0 bases at V and 7 bases at J, leaving 9 bases unmatched. The CDR3 length is 16 residues. Germline-derived CDR1 and CDR2 are LGHNA and YSLEER. The CDR3 DNA reads TGCGCCAGCAGCCAAGATGCGGGGGGCCTTCAATATACGCAGTATTTT. Amino acid sequence: CASSQDAGGLQYTQYF.

This clonotype was observed many times. This chain uses TRBV14 with TRBJ2-6, with D possibly being TRBD1 (7 bases). V lost 5 bases, J lost 0 bases, and 14 bases lay in between. CDR1 is SGHDN and CDR2 is FVKESK in the germline V gene. This CDR3 has 17 amino acids. The CDR3 is CASSAGQLVSGANVLTF. CDR3 DNA: TGTGCCAGCAGCGCGGGACAGCTTGTCTCTGGGGCCAACGTCCTGACTTTC.

Details on this clonotype: A much larger clone is a single base away; this may be a read error. This rearrangement joins TRBV4-3 to TRBJ1-1; TRBD1 is a possible D gene (5 bases). Germline loops: CDR1 LGHNA, CDR2 YSLEER. CDR3 length: 16 residues. V gave up 4 bases and J gave up 1 base, with 16 bases separating them. The CDR3 loop is CASSLPLGGSNTEAFF. CDR3 coding DNA: TGCGCCAGCAGCCTTCCTCTTGGGGGATCGAACACTGAAGCTTTCTTT.

This clonotype was counted only a few times. This chain links TRBV19 with TRBJ2-1, with 9 bases identical to TRBD2. The CDR3 totals 17 residues. Germline trimming cut 0 bases from V and 4 bases from J; bases unmatched to any gene: 7. Looked up from germline, CDR1 is LNHDA and CDR2 is SQIVND (reference sequence). The CDR3 DNA sequence: TGTGCCAGTAGTATAGATCTTGCTAGCGGGGCGTACAATGAGCAGTTCTTC. Translating gives CASSIDLASGAYNEQFF.

This clonotype was recorded many times. The V and J genes are TRBV9 and TRBJ2-2, with D tentatively TRBD2 (5 bases). The CDR3 runs to 13 residues. CDR1 SGDLS and CDR2 YYNGEE come from the germline V gene. V lost 3 bases and J 3 bases, leaving 6 bases between the germline ends. The CDR3 DNA follows: TGTGCCAGCAGCGCCGGGGACACCGGGGAGCTGTTTTTT. It yields the protein CASSAGDTGELFF.

This clonotype was counted at least ten times. The V call is TRBV30, the J call TRBJ2-7; D is perhaps TRBD2 (5 bases). This CDR3 has 11 amino acids. The germline V gene encodes CDR1 GTSNPN and CDR2 SVGIG (reference sequence). Trimming cost V 2 bases and J 5 bases, with 7 bases left between them. The CDR3 is CAWSPGNEQYF. As DNA, the CDR3 is TGTGCCTGGAGTCCGGGGAACGAGCAGTACTTC.